The 5 T cell receptor beta chains below were found in one sample sequenced in a study of T-cell reconstitution after alpha-beta-depleted transplantation in children. During its preparation, the TCRbeta library received unique molecular identifiers. Each CDR3 protein is one row after TCRdb ran MiXCR on the PCR reads. The sample records approximately 650,000 distinct CDR3 sequences, 13% being singletons. The sample was PBMCs, taken before TCRalphabeta/CD19-depleted stem cell transplant. The receptors originated from a girl aged 2 to 10 with congenital amegakaryocytic thrombocytopenia, due to receive a stem cell transplant.

Ten or more counts support this clonotype. This rearrangement joins TRBV5-1 to TRBJ2-1; 16 bases fit TRBD2. With 7 bases clipped from V and 3 bases from J, the junction kept 4 bases outside the gene matches. Per the germline V gene, CDR1 is SGHRS and CDR2 is YFSETQ. The CDR3 is 16 amino acids. The CDR3 spells CASLGLAGGSYNEQFF. The DNA for the CDR3 is TGCGCCAGCCTGGGACTAGCGGGAGGGAGCTACAATGAGCAGTTCTTC.

This clonotype was counted between two and nine times. This chain uses TRBV6-2 or TRBV6-3 with TRBJ2-7; 13 positions match TRBD2. The CDR3 has 16 amino acids. CDR1 and CDR2 (germline): MNHEY, SVGEGT. The junction had 8 bases not matched to a gene; V was cut back by 7 bases and J by 2 bases. CDR3 nucleotides: TGTGCCAGCACCTTGGGGACTAGCGGGATGCCCTACGAGCAGTACTTC. Residues: CASTLGTSGMPYEQYF.

This clonotype was counted between two and nine times. The chain combines TRBV29-1 with TRBJ2-7; TRBD1 agrees at 9 bases. Germline CDR1 is SQVTM and CDR2 is ANQGSEA. CDR3 length: 15 amino acids. The junction had 8 bases not matched to a gene; V was cut back by 3 bases and J by 2 bases. The CDR3 DNA sequence: TGCAGCGTTGACTCTGGACAGGGGTCCACCTACGAGCAGTACTTC. Encoded protein: CSVDSGQGSTYEQYF.

The chain employs TRBV28 and TRBJ2-5, with D tentatively TRBD1 or TRBD2 (5 bases each). V was trimmed by 7 bases and J by 5 bases, leaving 14 bases between them. In germline, CDR1 is MDHEN, CDR2 SYDVKM. The CDR3 totals 13 residues. CDR3 nucleotide sequence: TGTGCCAGCACCACCACCTGGGGGGAGACCCAGTACTTC. Translated: CASTTTWGETQYF.

At least ten counts were recorded for this clonotype. V and J are TRBV20-1 and TRBJ1-2; 7 bases are a match to TRBD1. The germline V gene has CDR1 DFQATT and CDR2 SNEGSKA (reference sequence). The CDR3 has 13 amino acids. Losses at the gene ends were 3 bases for V and 8 bases for J; bases not matched to a gene: 9. The CDR3 spells CSASRQGSGGYTF. CDR3 nucleotides: TGCAGTGCTAGTAGACAGGGAAGTGGCGGCTACACCTTC.